This T cell receptor (beta chain) appears in the sequencing data of a study of blood T cell repertoires in COVID-19. Study summary: COVID-19 samples from acute and convalescent phases originated in the United States, Italy and Spain.

Germline CDR1 is GTSNPN and CDR2 is SVGIG (reference sequence). This CDR3 is 13 amino acids long. V lost 4 bases and J lost 3, with 10 bases in between. Seattle cases were enrolled at active infection and followed longitudinally. As handled by the study authors: Amplification from reference gene primers served as the basis for estimated nucleated cell counts. Sequencing used immunoSEQ multiplex PCR; TCRdb keeps in-frame clones, though not all of them. The D gene and trimming were derived from the DNA, and the V and J assignments and clone size from that table. The table lists about 250,000 clones, more than 75% of them singletons, with roughly 5.2% in the top ten.

The chain combines TRBV30 with TRBJ2-1; D not resolved. Sequencing was done on a sample of peripheral blood. This sequence originates from a woman aged 80 or older with COVID-19, enrolled during active disease. The CDR3 here is CAWTRLSYNEQFF. CDR3 DNA sequence: TGTGCCTGGACCCGGTTGAGCTACAATGAGCAGTTCTTC.